These 32 T cell receptor beta chains were sequenced from one sample in a study of T cells in Graves' hyperthyroidism and ophthalmopathy. Amplification of TCR beta CDR3 regions was performed using RNA transcripts as template. The TCR CDR3 first-round RT-PCR relied on the HTBI primer set. TCRdb analysed the multiplex PCR reads with MiXCR anew, one entry per CDR3 protein. The table shows over 650,000 distinct CDR3 sequences, with less than 45% occurring only once. The sequencing input was peripheral blood or thyroid tissue (not recorded which). The source is an adult man with Graves' disease, either hyperthyroidism or ophthalmopathy (not recorded which).

The chain combines TRBV7-3 with TRBJ2-7; 11 bases are shared with TRBD2. Unmatched junction bases numbered 29, after V lost 3 bases and J lost 7 bases. CDR3 length equals 22 residues. Germline V gives CDR1 SGHTA, CDR2 FQGTGA. CDR3 sequence (DNA): TGTGCCAGCAGCTTCCCCCGGGTAGCGGGAGGGCCTTTCATGGGGCGAGCTTCGGAGCAGTACTTC. As protein: CASSFPRVAGGPFMGRASEQYF. The full variable domain, with the rest looked up from reference TRBV7-3 and TRBJ2-7, is GAGVSQTPSNKVTEKGKYVELRCDPISGHTALYWYRQSLGQGPEFLIYFQGTGAADDSGLPNDRFFAVRPEGSVSTLKIQRTERGDSAVYLCASSFPRVAGGPFMGRASEQYFGPGTRLTVT.

This clonotype has ten or more counts. This chain joins TRBV10-1 and TRBJ1-1, with 7 bases identical to TRBD1. This CDR3 region has 14 residues. V lost 7 bases, J lost 5 bases, and 10 bases stayed unmatched. Per germline, CDR1 WNHNN and CDR2 SYGVQD (reference sequence). CDR3 in amino acids: CASTSDRSGTEAFF. CDR3 bases: TGCGCCAGCACCTCGGACAGGAGCGGTACTGAAGCTTTCTTT.

The J gene is TRBJ1-5, the V gene TRBV20-1; 7 bases fit TRBD1. The CDR3 has 17 residues. Germline V gives CDR1 DFQATT, CDR2 SNEGSKA (reference sequence). Trimming at V came to 0 bases and at J to 4 bases, leaving 12 bases not matched to a gene. CDR3 DNA: TGCAGTGCTAGAGATTCACGGCCAGGGGGTGCGAATCAGCCCCAGCATTTT. Translation gives CSARDSRPGGANQPQHF.

The CDR3 region is CASRASNFGETQYF. The CDR3 nucleotides are TGTGCCAGTAGGGCTAGCAATTTTGGAGAGACCCAGTACTTC. The chain is built from TRBV19 and TRBJ2-5, with D perhaps TRBD2 (5 bases). CDR1 and CDR2 (germline): LNHDA, SQIVND (reference sequence). Trimming left V 6 bases short and J 4 bases short, with 15 bases between. CDR3 length equals 14 residues.

This clonotype was counted ten times or more. The chain carries TRBV6-1 and TRBJ1-5; D is possibly TRBD1 (5 bases). The CDR3 length is 13 residues. Germline-derived CDR1 and CDR2 are MNHNS and SASEGT. Trimming left V 6 bases short and J 6 bases short, with 12 bases between. CDR3 DNA: TGTGCCAGCAGGTTGGAGGGACGTCAGCCCCAGCATTTT. It specifies CASRLEGRQPQHF.

In the case of this clonotype: Since a much larger clone is just one base distant, this may be a read error. This rearrangement joins TRBV25-1 to TRBJ2-7, with 7 bases lining up with TRBD2. With V trimmed by 8 bases and J by 2 bases, 15 bases remained unmatched. Germline V gene sequence: CDR1 MGHDK, CDR2 SYGVNS. The CDR3 covers 16 residues. CDR3 amino acids: CASPKGPAGLAYEQYF. The CDR3 region has the DNA TGTGCCAGCCCGAAAGGACCAGCGGGGCTCGCCTACGAGCAGTACTTC.

This clonotype was counted only a few times. The rearrangement uses TRBV7-2 and TRBJ1-3, with 8 bases matching TRBD1. The CDR3 has 17 amino acids. Germline CDR1 is SGHTA and CDR2 is FQGNSA. Trimming took 4 bases from V and 2 from J; bases not matched to a gene: 10. DNA of the CDR3: TGTGCCAGCAGCTCTTCTTCGACAGGGGAAGCTGGAAACACCATATATTTT. As protein: CASSSSSTGEAGNTIYF.

Regarding this clonotype: This may come from a read error, since a much larger clone is one base off. V gene TRBV9 combines with J gene TRBJ2-7; a weak D match, TRBD1 (7 bases). The CDR3 contains 16 residues. V gave up 2 bases and J gave up 6 bases, with 21 bases separating them. The germline CDR1 and CDR2 sequences are SGDLS and YYNGEE. This CDR3 is CASSVAGGSSWGEQYF. The CDR3 nucleotides are TGTGCCAGCAGCGTTGCAGGGGGGTCGTCATGGGGCGAGCAGTACTTC.

In this sample, this clonotype turned up many times. The chain employs TRBV15 and TRBJ1-2, with D perhaps matching TRBD1 (5 bases). Trimming left V 0 bases short and J 6 bases short, with 14 bases between. This CDR3 has 15 residues. The germline gives CDR1 LNHNV, CDR2 YYDKDF (reference sequence). CDR3 region: CATSRDTSGVDGYTF. The CDR3 nucleotides read TGTGCCACCAGCAGAGATACGTCGGGGGTTGATGGCTACACCTTC.

The chain carries TRBV20-1 and TRBJ2-2, with 7 bases that match TRBD1. With 1 base clipped from V and 9 bases from J, the junction kept 8 bases outside the gene matches. The CDR3 contains 14 residues. The germline V gene encodes CDR1 DFQATT and CDR2 SNEGSKA (reference sequence). The CDR3 loop reads CSARVGTDNWELFF. CDR3 bases: TGCAGTGCTAGAGTTGGGACAGACAACTGGGAGCTGTTTTTT.

This clonotype was recorded a few times. A much larger clone differs by one base, so this may be a read error. The CDR3 sequence is CASSLRDTAYGQYF. CDR3 sequence (DNA): TGTGCCAGCAGCCTCCGGGACACGGCCTACGGGCAGTACTTC. The chain joins TRBV7-9 to TRBJ2-7; possibly TRBD1 for D (6 bases). The CDR3 length is 14 residues. Germline CDR1 reads SEHNR; CDR2 reads FQNEAQ (reference sequence). The variable domain in full, with the rest retrieved from reference TRBV7-9 and TRBJ2-7, is DTGVSQNPRHKITKRGQNVTFRCDPISEHNRLYWYRQTLGQGPEFLTYFQNEAQLEKSRLLSDRFSAERPKGSFSTLEIQRTEQGDSAMYLCASSLRDTAYGQYFGPGTRLTVT.

This clonotype came up many times. The gene calls are TRBV6-6 and TRBJ1-6, with TRBD1 matching over 11 bases. Unmatched junction bases numbered 9, after V lost 6 bases and J lost 11 bases. Germline CDR1 reads MNHNY; CDR2 reads SVGAGI (reference sequence). The CDR3 sequence is 15 residues long. Here the CDR3 reads CASRQPTGQGAPLHF. CDR3 DNA sequence: TGTGCCAGCAGGCAACCCACGGGACAGGGGGCACCCCTCCACTTT.

The chain employs TRBV7-2 and TRBJ1-2; no firm D call. Germline-derived CDR1 and CDR2 are SGHTA and FQGNSA. This CDR3 spans 14 amino acids. Trimming left V 5 bases short and J 4 bases short, with 14 bases between. CDR3: CASSIGLVPYGYTF. The CDR3 DNA sequence: TGTGCCAGCAGCATAGGACTGGTACCCTATGGCTACACCTTC.

The chain recombines TRBV7-2 with TRBJ2-5; TRBD1 might be the D (6 bases). This CDR3 comprises 15 residues. The germline V gene has CDR1 SGHTA and CDR2 FQGNSA. Trimming stripped 0 bases from V and 5 bases from J, with 13 bases between. CDR3 nucleotides: TGTGCCAGCAGCTTAGCGCAGGGGCTCTTGGAGACCCAGTACTTC. Translated, it gives CASSLAQGLLETQYF. The entire variable domain, with the rest obtained from reference TRBV7-2 and TRBJ2-5, is as follows: GAGVSQSPSNKVTEKGKDVELRCDPISGHTALYWYRQSLGQGLEFLIYFQGNSAPDKSGLPSDRFSAERTGGSVSTLTIQRTQQEDSAVYLCASSLAQGLLETQYFGPGTRLLVL.

This clonotype was observed once. This clone may be a read error of a much larger clone one base away. V usage is TRBV19 and J usage is TRBJ1-5; D possibly corresponds to TRBD1 (5 bases). CDR3 length: 15 residues. Trimming took off 3 bases at V and 6 bases at J, with 15 bases between the two ends. The germline V gene encodes CDR1 LNHDA and CDR2 SQIVND (reference sequence). The CDR3 bases are TGTGCCAGTAGTATTGGCGGGGGTATCGGTCAGCCCCAGCATTTT. This codes for CASSIGGGIGQPQHF.

V gene TRBV19 combines with J gene TRBJ1-5; D remains unclear. The V and J ends lost 6 bases and 9 bases respectively, with 18 bases between them. This CDR3 is built from 14 residues. CDR1 is LNHDA and CDR2 is SQIVND in the germline V gene (reference sequence). This CDR3 reads CASSSTREKRPQHF. The CDR3 DNA is TGTGCCAGTAGCTCGACAAGGGAAAAGCGGCCCCAGCATTTT.

J is TRBJ2-3 and V is TRBV29-1; unclear D gene. The CDR3 is 14 amino acids. The V gene lost 8 bases and the J gene lost 0 bases, with 15 bases spanning the gap. Per the germline V gene, CDR1 is SQVTM and CDR2 is ANQGSEA. CDR3 in DNA: TGCAGCATCCAGGCATTTTCTAGCACAGATACGCAGTATTTT. It yields the protein CSIQAFSSTDTQYF.

This clonotype turned up a few times. V is TRBV9 and J is TRBJ2-7, with D perhaps matching TRBD1 or TRBD2 (5 bases each). CDR3 length: 19 amino acids. Germline V gene data show CDR1 as SGDLS and CDR2 as YYNGEE. V lost 4 bases to trimming and J lost 9 bases, with 35 bases between them. CDR3 DNA sequence: TGTGCCAGCAGCCAAGACCGAAGAACACCGGGACGGTCCTCCCTGGGGCAGTACTTC. Translating gives CASSQDRRTPGRSSLGQYF.

The chain joins TRBV29-1 to TRBJ1-2, with TRBD1 matching 7 bases. Germline CDR1 SQVTM, CDR2 ANQGSEA. Unmatched junction bases numbered 4, after V lost 1 base and J lost 8 bases. CDR3 length: 12 amino acids. CDR3 sequence reads: CSVEAQGYGYTF. The CDR3 coding sequence is TGCAGCGTTGAAGCACAGGGGTACGGCTACACCTTC.

The rearrangement links TRBV10-3 to TRBJ1-3; D remains unclear. CDR1 ENHRY and CDR2 SYGVKD come from the germline V gene. The germline V and J ends were trimmed by 5 bases and 6 bases, with 8 bases remaining between them. The CDR3 has 12 amino acids. CDR3 in amino acids: CAISNDQNTIYF. The CDR3 DNA sequence: TGTGCCATCAGTAACGACCAAAACACCATATATTTT.

With respect to this clonotype: A clone one base away is much larger, so this may be a read error. This sequence joins TRBV20-1 and TRBJ1-2; 12 bases match TRBD1. Germline trimming cut 0 bases from V and 8 bases from J; bases unmatched to any gene: 7. This CDR3 spans 15 amino acids. Germline V gene sequence: CDR1 DFQATT, CDR2 SNEGSKA (reference sequence). The DNA for the CDR3 is TGCAGTGCTAGAGATAAGGGACAGGGGGCTTGGGGCTACACCTTC. Protein: CSARDKGQGAWGYTF.

This clonotype was observed a handful of times. J is TRBJ2-5 and V is TRBV20-1; weak D call: TRBD1 (5 bases). The V and J ends lost 4 bases and 0 bases respectively, with 12 bases between them. The germline V gene has CDR1 DFQATT and CDR2 SNEGSKA (reference sequence). CDR3 length equals 14 residues. The DNA for the CDR3 is TGCAGTGCTAAGCAGGGCCCGTACCAAGAGACCCAGTACTTC. It specifies CSAKQGPYQETQYF.

This clonotype was detected a few times. The rearrangement links TRBV4-1 to TRBJ1-1; perhaps TRBD1 as D (5 bases). Trimming left V 1 base short and J 6 bases short, with 12 bases between. CDR3 length: 14 residues. Germline V gene lookup returns CDR1 MGHRA and CDR2 YSYEKL. This chain's CDR3 is CASSQVKGSAEAFF. The DNA of the CDR3 is TGCGCCAGCAGCCAAGTGAAGGGGAGCGCTGAAGCTTTCTTT.

V is TRBV9 and J is TRBJ1-1, with D perhaps matching TRBD1 (5 bases). The CDR3 runs 15 residues. Trimming removed 7 bases at V and 7 bases at J, with 23 bases between. Germline values: CDR1 SGDLS, CDR2 YYNGEE. The CDR3: CASGTQWGGGNEAFF. CDR3 sequence (DNA): TGTGCCAGCGGCACCCAGTGGGGGGGAGGCAATGAAGCTTTCTTT.

This sequence joins TRBV7-9 and TRBJ1-2, with D hard to call. CDR3 length equals 15 residues. Trimming took 5 bases from V and 4 from J, leaving 17 bases between them. Germline V gene sequence: CDR1 SEHNR, CDR2 FQNEAQ (reference sequence). The CDR3 here is CASSPAGPPGYGYTF. As DNA, the CDR3 is TGTGCCAGCAGCCCTGCCGGGCCCCCCGGCTATGGCTACACCTTC.

This clonotype turned up a few times. This rearrangement joins TRBV2 to TRBJ1-2, with D possibly matching TRBD1 (6 bases). CDR1 is SNHLY, CDR2 FYNNEI, per germline. The CDR3 length is 15 residues. V was clipped by 6 bases and J by 4 bases, with 18 bases between them. The CDR3 sequence is CASSFYGGRPYGYTF. The CDR3, as DNA: TGTGCCAGCAGCTTCTACGGGGGGCGTCCCTATGGCTACACCTTC. The entire variable domain, with the rest obtained from reference TRBV2 and TRBJ1-2, is as follows: EPEVTQTPSHQVTQMGQEVILRCVPISNHLYFYWYRQILGQKVEFLVSFYNNEISEKSEIFDDQFSVERPDGSNFTLKIRSTKLEDSAMYFCASSFYGGRPYGYTFGSGTRLTVV.

The rearrangement joins TRBV12-3 or TRBV12-4 to TRBJ2-7; D is possibly TRBD1 (5 bases). V dropped 3 bases and J dropped 0 bases, with 12 bases sitting between them. The CDR3 totals 15 residues. The CDR3 nucleotides read TGTGCCAGCAGTTTTTGGCAGGGCTCCTCCTACGAGCAGTACTTC. It specifies CASSFWQGSSYEQYF.

This chain joins TRBV20-1 and TRBJ2-2, with 10 nucleotides matching TRBD1. The germline V gene encodes CDR1 DFQATT and CDR2 SNEGSKA (reference sequence). V shed 5 bases and J 2 bases; nucleotides not matched to a gene: 8. The CDR3 runs to 16 residues. CDR3 nucleotide sequence: TGCAGTGCTCCGCGGCAGACAGGGGGCAACACCGGGGAGCTGTTTTTT. This gives the protein CSAPRQTGGNTGELFF.

The J gene is TRBJ2-7, the V gene TRBV10-3, with TRBD1 identical over 10 bases. The CDR3 has 15 residues. The germline V gene has CDR1 ENHRY and CDR2 SYGVKD. Trimming at V came to 5 bases and at J to 5 bases, leaving 9 bases not matched to a gene. The CDR3 loop is CAISTRRDRGHEQYF. Written as DNA, the CDR3 is TGTGCCATCAGTACTAGAAGGGACAGGGGCCACGAGCAGTACTTC.

The J gene is TRBJ1-1, the V gene TRBV9, with 8 bases lining up with TRBD1. The J segment lost 13 bases and the V segment lost 3 bases, leaving 5 bases of the junction unmatched. The germline CDR1 and CDR2 sequences are SGDLS and YYNGEE. The CDR3 has 11 amino acids. Written as DNA, the CDR3 is TGTGCCAGCAGCGGGACAGGGCTGGGTTTCTTT. This sequence encodes CASSGTGLGFF.

In its sample, this clonotype was seen a few times. The chain couples TRBV9 to TRBJ1-1, with 12 nucleotides matching TRBD1. The V gene's germline CDR1 is SGDLS and CDR2 YYNGEE. With 4 bases clipped from V and 6 bases from J, the junction kept 4 bases outside the gene matches. The length of the CDR3 is 14 residues. CDR3 sequence: CASSPGQGAAEAFF. In nucleotides, the CDR3 is TGTGCCAGCAGCCCGGGACAGGGGGCGGCTGAAGCTTTCTTT.

This clonotype was found many times. This rearrangement joins TRBV10-3 to TRBJ1-3; D gene uncertain. Germline V lookup: CDR1 ENHRY, CDR2 SYGVKD. CDR3 length equals 14 residues. V lost 1 base, J lost 2 bases, and 6 bases lay in between. CDR3 loop: CAISELPTGNTIYF. The DNA of the CDR3 is TGTGCCATCAGTGAGTTACCTACTGGAAACACCATATATTTT.